A single sample gave rise to the 16 T cell receptor beta chains below, sequenced in a study of patients and donors after allogeneic stem cell transplantation. TCRdb redid the calling of the RT-PCR reads with MiXCR, one entry per CDR3 protein. The table has roughly 250,000 distinct CDR3 sequences, over 12% seen once; the top ten hold 11%. Sequencing was performed on blood, either unsorted or a sorted T cell fraction (not recorded which). Every receptor here comes from a human donor who was either an allogeneic HSCT recipient or a stem cell or donor lymphocyte infusion donor (not recorded which). It is not recorded whose cells these are; they may come from a transplant donor.

The chain uses TRBV20-1 and TRBJ1-1; D possibly corresponds to TRBD1 (6 bases). The germline gives CDR1 DFQATT, CDR2 SNEGSKA (reference sequence). The CDR3 consists of 15 residues. Trimming stripped 0 bases from V and 5 bases from J, with 16 bases between. DNA of the CDR3: TGCAGTGCTAGAGATCCGGGGGGCGCTGAGACTGAAGCTTTCTTT. Its translation is CSARDPGGAETEAFF.

This clonotype was observed a handful of times. The chain combines TRBV5-5 with TRBJ1-2, with D tentatively TRBD1 (6 bases). V gave up 3 bases and J gave up 5 bases, with 20 bases separating them. Per the germline V gene, CDR1 is SGHKS and CDR2 is YYEKEE (reference sequence). This CDR3 contains 16 residues. The CDR3 bases are TGTGCCAGCAGCTGGCCCCCCCGGCAGGGGTCTTATGGCTACACCTTC. Translating it yields CASSWPPRQGSYGYTF.

The V call is TRBV30, the J call TRBJ1-1, with D uncertain. This CDR3 spans 15 amino acids. CDR1 is GTSNPN and CDR2 is SVGIG in the germline V gene (reference sequence). V lost 0 bases and J lost 11, with 22 bases in between. The DNA for the CDR3 is TGTGCCTGGAGTGTTTCAGGTCTGCCTTGGGTGAGGGCTTTCTTT. Protein product: CAWSVSGLPWVRAFF.

This clonotype was seen a few times. The chain recombines TRBV7-8 with TRBJ2-1, with D tentatively TRBD1 (6 bases). This CDR3 region has 15 residues. V was pared by 4 bases and J by 1 base, with 11 bases between. The germline gives CDR1 SGHVS, CDR2 FQNEAQ. Here the CDR3 reads CASSSGVRSYNEQFF. Written as DNA, the CDR3 is TGTGCCAGCAGCTCAGGGGTGAGGTCCTACAATGAGCAGTTCTTC.

J is TRBJ2-1 and V is TRBV5-4, with TRBD2 as a possible D gene (5 bases). CDR3 length: 13 residues. V was shortened by 2 bases and J by 7 bases, with 10 bases between the two germline ends. Germline CDR1 reads SGHNT; CDR2 reads YYREEE (reference sequence). The CDR3 DNA reads TGTGCCAGCAGCTTACTCCCGGGGAATGAGCAGTTCTTC. Encoded protein: CASSLLPGNEQFF. Full variable domain (missing parts from reference TRBV5-4 and TRBJ2-1): ETGVTQSPTHLIKTRGQQVTLRCSSQSGHNTVSWYQQALGQGPQFIFQYYREEENGRGNFPPRFSGLQFPNYSSELNVNALELDDSALYLCASSLLPGNEQFFGPGTRLTVL.

This chain links TRBV4-3 with TRBJ2-1; TRBD1 aligns across 8 bases. V lost 0 bases, J lost 5 bases, and 6 bases stayed unmatched. Germline loops: CDR1 LGHNA, CDR2 YSLEER. This CDR3 is built from 16 residues. The DNA of the CDR3 is TGCGCCAGCAGCCAAGATCCCCCGACAGGGGACAATGAGCAGTTCTTC. It is translated as CASSQDPPTGDNEQFF.

This chain links TRBV20-1 with TRBJ1-2; D might be TRBD1 (6 bases). Trimming shortened V by 5 bases and J by 4 bases, and 14 bases separated the two germline ends. The CDR3 length is 13 residues. CDR1 and CDR2 (germline): DFQATT, SNEGSKA (reference sequence). The CDR3 region is CSAWVGGLYGYTF. CDR3 sequence (DNA): TGCAGTGCTTGGGTCGGGGGCCTCTATGGCTACACCTTC.

The chain carries TRBV2 and TRBJ2-2; D may be TRBD1 (6 bases). CDR1 is SNHLY, CDR2 FYNNEI, per germline. Trimming removed 6 bases at V and 6 bases at J, with 14 bases between. There are 14 residues in the CDR3. The CDR3 spells CASSAGATPGELFF. In DNA form, the CDR3 reads TGTGCCAGCAGCGCAGGGGCGACGCCCGGGGAGCTGTTTTTT. The full variable domain, in which reference TRBV2 and TRBJ2-2 provide the parts outside the CDR3, is EPEVTQTPSHQVTQMGQEVILRCVPISNHLYFYWYRQILGQKVEFLVSFYNNEISEKSEIFDDQFSVERPDGSNFTLKIRSTKLEDSAMYFCASSAGATPGELFFGEGSRLTVL.

This clonotype was picked up a small number of times. The CDR3, as DNA: TGTGCCAGCAGCCCTGGGACTAGCGGACCCGTCCCCACAGATACGCAGTATTTT. This encodes CASSPGTSGPVPTDTQYF. The chain is built from TRBV7-3 and TRBJ2-3; the match to TRBD2 covers 11 bases. The CDR3 totals 18 residues. Germline V lookup: CDR1 SGHTA, CDR2 FQGTGA. The trim removed 5 bases at V and 2 bases at J, leaving 12 bases unmatched. Supplemented by reference TRBV7-3 and TRBJ2-3, the full variable domain reads GAGVSQTPSNKVTEKGKYVELRCDPISGHTALYWYRQSLGQGPEFLIYFQGTGAADDSGLPNDRFFAVRPEGSVSTLKIQRTERGDSAVYLCASSPGTSGPVPTDTQYFGPGTRLTVL.

The chain's CDR3 is CAWSPPGAHYLPDTQYF. CDR3 DNA: TGTGCCTGGAGTCCTCCGGGGGCCCACTATCTACCAGATACGCAGTATTTT. The V gene is TRBV30, the J gene TRBJ2-3; tentatively, D is TRBD1 or TRBD2 (6 bases each). This CDR3 comprises 17 residues. Germline lookup yields CDR1 GTSNPN and CDR2 SVGIG (reference sequence). V was cut by 2 bases and J by 4 bases, with 22 bases left in between.

The chain carries TRBV5-1 and TRBJ2-7; possibly TRBD1 for D (5 bases). V was cut by 2 bases and J by 2 bases, with 17 bases left in between. CDR1 is SGHRS, CDR2 YFSETQ, per germline. This CDR3 contains 16 residues. The CDR3 reads CASSFGLQGSAYEQYF. In nucleotides, the CDR3 is TGCGCCAGCAGCTTCGGGCTTCAGGGTTCGGCCTACGAGCAGTACTTC.

This clonotype was observed many times. The chain carries TRBV29-1 and TRBJ1-2; 8 positions match TRBD1. J was trimmed by 8 bases and V by 4 bases; bases with no gene match: 9. Germline CDR1 reads SQVTM; CDR2 reads ANQGSEA. The CDR3 sequence is 13 residues long. The CDR3: CSVAPRQGTGYTF. The CDR3, as DNA: TGCAGCGTTGCTCCGAGACAGGGGACGGGCTACACCTTC.

The table lists this clonotype with many counts. J is TRBJ2-5 and V is TRBV5-1, with 7 bases that match TRBD2. This CDR3 contains 12 residues. The germline gives CDR1 SGHRS, CDR2 YFSETQ. After removal of 4 bases from V and 5 bases from J, the junction contained 2 bases not matched to a gene. DNA for the CDR3: TGCGCCAGCAGCAGGGAGGGGGAGACCCAGTACTTC. This sequence encodes CASSREGETQYF.

Only a few counts were recorded for this clonotype. The chain uses TRBV5-6 and TRBJ2-1; 9 bases align to TRBD1. CDR3 length equals 16 residues. V shed 5 bases and J 6 bases; nucleotides not matched to a gene: 12. Germline lookup yields CDR1 SGHDT and CDR2 YYEEEE. The CDR3 region has the DNA TGTGCCAGCAGTAGACGCGGGACAGGGTTTGGCAATGAGCAGTTCTTC. Translation: CASSRRGTGFGNEQFF.

There are many counts of this clonotype. The chain carries TRBV3-1 and TRBJ2-1, with unresolved D. The germline CDR1 and CDR2 sequences are LGHDT and YNNKEL (reference sequence). The CDR3 runs 14 residues. The ends were cut back, 4 bases at V and 3 bases at J, with 10 bases in the middle. The CDR3 region is CASSPETLYNEQFF. DNA for the CDR3: TGTGCCAGCAGCCCCGAGACTCTCTACAATGAGCAGTTCTTC.

This clonotype has more than one count but fewer than ten. The junction differs from germline at one of its ends, possibly a read error. This sequence joins TRBV6-5 and TRBJ2-3; D is unresolved. Germline CDR1 reads MNHEY; CDR2 reads SVGAGI. The CDR3 sequence is 8 residues long. In nucleotides, the CDR3 is TGTGCCAGCAGTCCCCGGGATTTT. Encoded protein: CASSPRDF.